The 31 T cell receptor beta chains below come from one sample, sequenced in a study of blood T cell repertoires in COVID-19. Measured with immunoSEQ multiplex PCR; TCRdb has only the in-frame clones, and not every one. The data contain about 370,000 clones, around 87% of them singletons. Sequenced: peripheral blood. These receptors were collected from a woman aged 25 to 39 with COVID-19, enrolled during active disease.

This chain joins TRBV30 and TRBJ2-7; TRBD2 might be the D (6 bases). Germline-derived CDR1 and CDR2 are GTSNPN and SVGIG (reference sequence). The CDR3 length is 15 residues. V was shortened by 0 bases and J by 3 bases, with 15 bases between the two germline ends. The DNA for the CDR3 is TGTGCCTGGAGTGTACAAGTGGGGGGAGGCTACGAGCAGTACTTC. Protein sequence: CAWSVQVGGGYEQYF.

This clone was counted a single time. The gene calls are TRBV11-2 and TRBJ2-7, with TRBD2 identical over 8 bases. The J segment lost 2 bases and the V segment lost 6 bases, leaving 9 bases of the junction unmatched. CDR3 length: 15 residues. CDR1 SGHAT and CDR2 FQNNGV come from the germline V gene. The CDR3 here is CASRVPGLAAYEQYF. In nucleotides, the CDR3 is TGTGCCAGCAGGGTGCCCGGACTAGCAGCCTACGAGCAGTACTTC. The whole variable domain, filled in from reference TRBV11-2 and TRBJ2-7, reads EAGVAQSPRYKIIEKRQSVAFWCNPISGHATLYWYQQILGQGPKLLIQFQNNGVVDDSQLPKDRFSAERLKGVDSTLKIQPAKLEDSAVYLCASRVPGLAAYEQYFGPGTRLTVT.

This rearrangement joins TRBV7-2 to TRBJ2-7; 7 bases match TRBD2. CDR1 and CDR2 (germline): SGHTA, FQGNSA. V lost 0 bases and J lost 0; bases outside the gene matches: 2. This CDR3 is built from 15 residues. The DNA for the CDR3 is TGTGCCAGCAGCTTAGCGTGGGGGGGCTCCTACGAGCAGTACTTC. Translating gives CASSLAWGGSYEQYF.

This clone was found a few times. V usage is TRBV3-1 (or the pseudogene TRBV3-2) and J usage is TRBJ2-4; the match to TRBD2 covers 15 bases. Germline CDR1 is LGHDT and CDR2 is YNNKEL (reference sequence). The CDR3 has 18 residues. V dropped 4 bases and J dropped 1; count of bases not matched to a gene: 5. CDR3 region: CASSPGTSGRWAKNIQYF. The CDR3, as DNA: TGTGCCAGCAGCCCAGGGACTAGCGGGAGGTGGGCCAAAAACATTCAGTACTTC.

The chain couples TRBV3-1 (or the pseudogene TRBV3-2) to TRBJ1-1; D perhaps matches TRBD1 (5 bases). The germline V gene has CDR1 LGHDT and CDR2 YNNKEL (reference sequence). The CDR3 extends over 15 amino acids. V lost 4 bases, J lost 3 bases, and 15 bases lay in between. CDR3 coding DNA: TGTGCCAGCAGCCGGGGGACTACACAGCACACTGAAGCTTTCTTT. This codes for CASSRGTTQHTEAFF.

The V call is TRBV28, the J call TRBJ2-7, with 9 nucleotides matching TRBD2. CDR3 length: 16 amino acids. V was clipped by 4 bases and J by 2 bases; unmatched bases: 9. Germline loops: CDR1 MDHEN, CDR2 SYDVKM. As DNA, the CDR3 is TGTGCCAGCAGTTCTCCTAGCGGGAAAAGCCCCTACGAGCAGTACTTC. It yields the protein CASSSPSGKSPYEQYF.

The chain combines TRBV3-1 (or the pseudogene TRBV3-2) with TRBJ2-7, with a tentative D call TRBD2 (5 bases). CDR1 is LGHDT, CDR2 YNNKEL, per germline (reference sequence). V was trimmed by 5 bases and J by 1 base, leaving 12 bases between them. The CDR3 is 14 residues long. The CDR3 spells CASSADLASYEQYF. CDR3 coding DNA: TGTGCCAGCAGCGCGGACTTAGCTTCCTACGAGCAGTACTTC.

The chain uses TRBV13 and TRBJ2-7; D is undetermined. Trimming took 2 bases from V and 1 from J, leaving 9 bases between them. The germline V gene has CDR1 PRHDT and CDR2 FYEKMQ (reference sequence). The CDR3 consists of 14 residues. CDR3 sequence reads: CASSLRLLSYEQYF. The CDR3 nucleotides are TGTGCCAGCAGCTTACGACTTCTGTCCTACGAGCAGTACTTC. The entire variable domain, with the rest obtained from reference TRBV13 and TRBJ2-7, is as follows: AAGVIQSPRHLIKEKRETATLKCYPIPRHDTVYWYQQGPGQDPQFLISFYEKMQSDKGSIPDRFSAQQFSDYHSELNMSSLELGDSALYFCASSLRLLSYEQYFGPGTRLTVT.

V is TRBV29-1 and J is TRBJ2-5, with 10 bases that match TRBD2. CDR3 length: 15 residues. CDR1 and CDR2 (germline): SQVTM, ANQGSEA. After removal of 7 bases from V and 5 bases from J, the junction contained 13 bases not matched to a gene. DNA of the CDR3: TGCAGCGCTGATAGGGCTAGCGGGAGTTGGGAGACCCAGTACTTC. This gives the protein CSADRASGSWETQYF. Using reference TRBV29-1 and TRBJ2-5 for the parts outside the CDR3, the full variable domain is SAVISQKPSRDICQRGTSLTIQCQVDSQVTMMFWYRQQPGQSLTLIATANQGSEATYESGFVIDKFPISRPNLTFSTLTVSNMSPEDSSIYLCSADRASGSWETQYFGPGTRLLVL.

Only one count was recorded for this clone. The chain is built from TRBV2 and TRBJ2-6, with D tentatively TRBD1 (5 bases). The germline V and J ends were trimmed by 8 bases and 4 bases, with 12 bases remaining between them. Germline CDR1 SNHLY, CDR2 FYNNEI. The length of the CDR3 is 14 residues. CDR3 sequence: CASGALGGANVLTF. CDR3 bases: TGTGCCAGCGGGGCCCTGGGGGGGGCCAACGTCCTGACTTTC.

V usage is TRBV28 and J usage is TRBJ2-1; 9 nucleotides align to TRBD1. Per the germline V gene, CDR1 is MDHEN and CDR2 is SYDVKM. This CDR3 spans 16 amino acids. V was pared by 3 bases and J by 4 bases, with 7 bases of the junction left unmatched. The CDR3 here is CASSFLPGQGYNEQFF. CDR3 coding DNA: TGTGCCAGCAGTTTCCTGCCGGGACAGGGTTACAATGAGCAGTTCTTC. Based on the CDR3 plus reference TRBV28 and TRBJ2-1, the full variable domain is DVKVTQSSRYLVKRTGEKVFLECVQDMDHENMFWYRQDPGLGLRLIYFSYDVKMKEKGDIPEGYSVSREKKERFSLILESASTNQTSMYLCASSFLPGQGYNEQFFGPGTRLTVL.

The chain recombines TRBV11-1 with TRBJ2-1; weak D call: TRBD2 (6 bases). CDR1 is SGHAT and CDR2 is FQDESV in the germline V gene (reference sequence). Trimming left V 2 bases short and J 6 bases short, with 14 bases between. CDR3 size: 15 residues. In DNA, the CDR3 is TGTGCCAGCAGCTTAAGCTCCAGCGGGTTCAATGAGCAGTTCTTC. This sequence encodes CASSLSSSGFNEQFF.

V gene TRBV5-5 combines with J gene TRBJ2-7, with a tentative D call TRBD1 (5 bases). V dropped 0 bases and J dropped 5 bases, with 12 bases sitting between them. From germline, CDR1 is SGHKS and CDR2 YYEKEE (reference sequence). The CDR3 length is 14 residues. CDR3 sequence (DNA): TGTGCCAGCAGCTTGGGCAGGGATGTCGACGAGCAGTACTTC. Translated: CASSLGRDVDEQYF.

V and J are TRBV4-3 and TRBJ1-2; D gene unclear. This CDR3 is 14 amino acids long. Germline values: CDR1 LGHNA, CDR2 YSLEER. V was trimmed by 4 bases and J by 2 bases, leaving 11 bases between them. CDR3 sequence (DNA): TGCGCCAGCAGCCCCAAACCCGGGAACTATGGCTACACCTTC. This translates into CASSPKPGNYGYTF.

This clone came up many times. The CDR3 coding sequence is TGTGCCAGCAGTTTTGGGCTCACAGCACTTAACTATGGCTACACCTTC. Amino acid sequence: CASSFGLTALNYGYTF. The chain is built from TRBV28 and TRBJ1-2; D is ambiguous. The CDR3 runs 16 residues. From germline, CDR1 is MDHEN and CDR2 SYDVKM. The germline V and J ends were trimmed by 3 bases and 1 base, with 15 bases remaining between them.

The genes are TRBV5-1 and TRBJ1-1; D is uncertain. Germline V gene data show CDR1 as SGHRS and CDR2 as YFSETQ. V dropped 5 bases and J dropped 4 bases, with 15 bases sitting between them. The CDR3 totals 14 residues. The CDR3 DNA reads TGCGCCAGCAGACCCGACGGGGTGAGCACTGAAGCTTTCTTT. Translation gives CASRPDGVSTEAFF. The full variable domain, with the rest looked up from reference TRBV5-1 and TRBJ1-1, is KAGVTQTPRYLIKTRGQQVTLSCSPISGHRSVSWYQQTPGQGLQFLFEYFSETQRNKGNFPGRFSGRQFSNSRSEMNVSTLELGDSALYLCASRPDGVSTEAFFGQGTRLTVV.

This rearrangement joins TRBV7-2 to TRBJ1-3; D perhaps matches TRBD1 (6 bases). V shed 3 bases and J shed 2 bases, with 17 bases lying between them. This CDR3 spans 17 amino acids. Germline CDR1 reads SGHTA; CDR2 reads FQGNSA. The CDR3 protein is CASSFLSRAGAGNTIYF. DNA for the CDR3: TGTGCCAGCAGCTTCCTTTCGAGGGCAGGGGCTGGAAACACCATATATTTT.

CDR3 amino acids: CASSQDGISYEQYF. The CDR3 nucleotides read TGTGCCAGCAGCCAAGACGGTATCTCCTACGAGCAGTACTTC. The V gene is TRBV14, the J gene TRBJ2-7; D gene uncertain. This CDR3 region has 14 residues. In germline, CDR1 is SGHDN, CDR2 FVKESK. With 0 bases removed from V and 0 bases from J, the gap between germline ends came to 6 bases.

The rearrangement uses TRBV2 and TRBJ1-6; a weak D match, TRBD1 (5 bases). The CDR3 spans 15 residues. Trimming pared 3 bases from V and 10 bases from J, leaving 16 bases between. Germline CDR1 reads SNHLY; CDR2 reads FYNNEI. CDR3 nucleotide sequence: TGTGCCAGCAGTGATTCCGGGGGGTTCAACTCACCCCTCCACTTT. Translation gives CASSDSGGFNSPLHF.

The V gene is TRBV6-4, the J gene TRBJ2-1; 12 nucleotides agree with TRBD2. The germline gives CDR1 MRHNA, CDR2 SNTAGT. This CDR3 comprises 16 residues. The V segment lost 5 bases and the J segment 2 bases; nucleotides outside the gene matches: 4. CDR3 sequence (DNA): TGTGCCAGCAGTCCACTAGCGGGAGGCGCCTACAATGAGCAGTTCTTC. Protein sequence: CASSPLAGGAYNEQFF.

V gene TRBV5-1 combines with J gene TRBJ2-3, with a tentative D call TRBD1 (6 bases). The CDR3 consists of 12 residues. The germline V and J ends were trimmed by 1 base and 6 bases, with 6 bases remaining between them. CDR1 is SGHRS, CDR2 YFSETQ, per germline. CDR3 sequence reads: CASSLTGDTQYF. The CDR3 nucleotides read TGCGCCAGCAGCTTGACAGGGGATACGCAGTATTTT.

The gene calls are TRBV30 and TRBJ2-2, with 10 positions matching TRBD2. Germline V gene data show CDR1 as GTSNPN and CDR2 as SVGIG (reference sequence). V was pared by 7 bases and J by 8 bases, with 10 bases of the junction left unmatched. This CDR3 has 14 residues. The DNA of the CDR3 is TGTGCCTCCCGGGGAGCGGGAGGGCCGGGGGAGCTGTTTTTT. Protein product: CASRGAGGPGELFF. Variable domain in full (rest from reference TRBV30 and TRBJ2-2): SQTIHQWPATLVQPVGSPLSLECTVEGTSNPNLYWYRQAAGRGLQLLFYSVGIGQISSEVPQNLSASRPQDRQFILSSKKLLLSDSGFYLCASRGAGGPGELFFGEGSRLTVL.

The rearrangement joins TRBV5-1 to TRBJ2-7; the D gene is possibly TRBD1 (6 bases). The V gene lost 0 bases and the J gene lost 5 bases, with 15 bases spanning the gap. The CDR3 is made up of 15 amino acids. CDR1 and CDR2 from the germline V gene are SGHRS and YFSETQ. CDR3 in DNA: TGCGCCAGCAGCTTGGGGTACAGGGAATTCCACGAGCAGTACTTC. Its protein product is CASSLGYREFHEQYF.

The rearrangement uses TRBV9 and TRBJ2-1; 11 bases are a match to TRBD2. The junction had 6 bases not matched to a gene; V was cut back by 1 base and J by 6 bases. The germline V gene encodes CDR1 SGDLS and CDR2 YYNGEE. The CDR3 consists of 16 residues. The CDR3 DNA sequence: TGTGCCAGCAGCGTATTGGGGCTAGCGGGAGGCAATGAGCAGTTCTTC. Translating gives CASSVLGLAGGNEQFF.

As to this clone: The same CDR3 can be traced to other DNA sequences in this sample. The chain recombines TRBV28 with TRBJ1-5; 8 bases map to TRBD1. CDR1 MDHEN and CDR2 SYDVKM come from the germline V gene. This CDR3 is 14 amino acids long. Trimming cost V 2 bases and J 5 bases; bases outside gene matches: 2. The CDR3 loop is CASSLGQGYQPQHF. CDR3 nucleotide sequence: TGTGCCAGCAGTTTAGGACAGGGTTATCAGCCCCAGCATTTT.

The table lists this clone with a count of one. This chain links TRBV18 with TRBJ2-1, with 7 positions matching TRBD2. CDR3 length equals 14 residues. The germline gives CDR1 KGHSH, CDR2 LQKENI. After removal of 3 bases from V and 7 bases from J, the junction contained 6 bases not matched to a gene. This CDR3 reads CASSPAPRENEQFF. CDR3 coding DNA: TGTGCCAGCTCACCGGCCCCGCGGGAGAATGAGCAGTTCTTC.

This clone has a handful of counts. This rearrangement joins TRBV6-2 or TRBV6-3 to TRBJ2-1; 11 bases line up with TRBD2. V lost 6 bases and J lost 2; bases outside the gene matches: 3. There are 15 residues in the CDR3. Germline V CDR1 and CDR2: MNHEY, SVGEGT. The CDR3 loop is CASSPTSGTYNEQFF. CDR3 in DNA: TGTGCCAGCAGCCCGACTAGCGGGACCTACAATGAGCAGTTCTTC.

The V gene is TRBV9, the J gene TRBJ2-2; 7 positions agree with TRBD1. CDR3 length: 16 residues. V shed 3 bases, J shed 5 bases, and the junction held 10 bases outside the gene matches. Germline CDR1 is SGDLS and CDR2 is YYNGEE. CDR3 DNA sequence: TGTGCCAGCAGCGGACAGGGTAATACCGGTACCGGGGAGCTGTTTTTT. This gives the protein CASSGQGNTGTGELFF.

The CDR3 loop reads CAISEAQGNQNEQFF. CDR3 coding DNA: TGTGCCATCAGTGAGGCTCAGGGGAATCAAAATGAGCAGTTCTTC. The chain uses TRBV10-3 and TRBJ2-1, with D possibly matching TRBD1 (6 bases). Between the trimmed V and J ends, which lost 2 bases and 7 bases, there was a span of 15 bases. The CDR3 consists of 15 residues. Germline V CDR1 and CDR2: ENHRY, SYGVKD.

The rearrangement uses TRBV28 and TRBJ2-7; 8 nucleotides match TRBD1. This CDR3 region has 11 residues. V was clipped by 6 bases and J by 10 bases; unmatched bases: 5. Germline V CDR1 and CDR2: MDHEN, SYDVKM. CDR3 amino acids: CASSLDREQYF. The CDR3 region has the DNA TGTGCCAGCAGCCTGGACAGGGAACAGTACTTC.

The J gene is TRBJ2-3, the V gene TRBV6-5; 8 positions agree with TRBD1. The CDR3 length is 14 residues. Germline V CDR1 and CDR2: MNHEY, SVGAGI. The ends lost 7 bases at V and 4 bases at J; junction bases unmatched: 7. In DNA form, the CDR3 reads TGTGCCAGCACCCCGACAGGGGACCCAGATACGCAGTATTTT. Translating gives CASTPTGDPDTQYF.